These 7 T cell receptor beta chains originate from one sample sequenced in a study of cytomegalovirus exposure and HLA in healthy donors. The assay was immunoSEQ multiplex PCR, and TCRdb's table has in-frame clones only and misses some. The sample lists 190,000 or so clones; around 81% were seen once. The material sequenced was PBMCs. These TCRs come from a woman under 30 in good health and CMV-seropositive.

The rearrangement joins TRBV5-1 to TRBJ2-5, with 8 bases aligning to TRBD1. The germline V gene encodes CDR1 SGHRS and CDR2 YFSETQ. The trim removed 4 bases at V and 1 base at J, leaving 9 bases unmatched. The CDR3 has 16 residues. The CDR3 loop is CASSVIPGQAQETQYF. The CDR3 region has the DNA TGCGCCAGCAGCGTAATTCCGGGACAGGCCCAAGAGACCCAGTACTTC.

This chain joins TRBV6-6 and TRBJ1-3; tentatively, D is TRBD1 (5 bases). Between the trimmed V and J ends, which lost 7 bases and 2 bases, there was a span of 9 bases. Germline V gene sequence: CDR1 MNHNY, CDR2 SVGAGI (reference sequence). This CDR3 contains 13 residues. The CDR3 spells CASIWGAGNTIYF. In DNA form, the CDR3 reads TGTGCCAGCATTTGGGGGGCTGGAAACACCATATATTTT.

The V gene is TRBV7-2, the J gene TRBJ2-7, with D perhaps matching TRBD2 (5 bases). The CDR3 has 12 amino acids. The ends were cut back, 8 bases at V and 2 bases at J, with 10 bases in the middle. CDR1 is SGHTA, CDR2 FQGNSA, per germline. This CDR3 is CASGRLPYEQYF. CDR3 nucleotide sequence: TGTGCCAGCGGTCGACTACCCTACGAGCAGTACTTC.

The V call is TRBV19, the J call TRBJ1-1; no firm D call. Germline V CDR1 and CDR2: LNHDA, SQIVND (reference sequence). V was pared by 2 bases and J by 0 bases, with 10 bases between. This CDR3 contains 15 residues. The CDR3 loop reads CASSIRHSLNTEAFF. CDR3 DNA sequence: TGTGCCAGTAGTATAAGACACAGTTTGAACACTGAAGCTTTCTTT.

The rearrangement joins TRBV7-7 to TRBJ2-1; no firm D call. Germline V gene lookup returns CDR1 SSHAT and CDR2 FNYEAQ (reference sequence). V was cut by 5 bases and J by 4 bases, with 9 bases left in between. This CDR3 comprises 13 residues. This chain's CDR3 is CASSQLGYNEQFF. In DNA form, the CDR3 reads TGTGCCAGCAGCCAACTCGGGTACAATGAGCAGTTCTTC.

V usage is TRBV29-1 and J usage is TRBJ1-4; 7 nucleotides align to TRBD1. Germline V lookup: CDR1 SQVTM, CDR2 ANQGSEA. The CDR3 loop spans 14 amino acids. J lost 8 bases, V lost 1 base, and 7 bases had no gene match. The CDR3: CSVEGVGGDEKLFF. The DNA for the CDR3 is TGCAGCGTTGAAGGGGTAGGGGGCGACGAAAAACTGTTTTTT.

The chain employs TRBV2 and TRBJ2-5; 10 nucleotides match TRBD2. Germline-derived CDR1 and CDR2 are SNHLY and FYNNEI. The CDR3 length is 16 residues. V gave up 4 bases and J gave up 2 bases; unmatched junction bases: 7. The CDR3 coding sequence is TGTGCCAGCAGTGCGAGCCCTAGCGGGGGACAAGAGACCCAGTACTTC. Translating it yields CASSASPSGGQETQYF.